This is a list of T cell receptor beta chains from one sample in a study of PD-L1 blockade in urothelial cancer. Using immunoSEQ multiplex PCR, the repertoire was profiled, and TCRdb retains in-frame clones only, with some absent. The data contain about 100,000 clones, approximately 85% of them seen just once; the ten biggest clones take up around 2.4%. The sequencing used PBMCs, collected around atezolizumab (anti-PD-L1) treatment. The receptors derive from a man aged 50-59 years with urothelial cancer. The CDR3 runs from the conserved cysteine through the conserved F or W. The order of the fields is V gene, D gene, clone size, J gene, CDR3 DNA, CDR3 protein. The D gene is left open where the match is weak. The size entry is marked missing in some rows and otherwise reads once, few, many or a size class.

V: TRBV9; D: -; size: once; J: TRBJ2-2; DNA: TGTGCCAGCAGCGTAGGAGTTCCTGCGAACACCGGGGAGCTGTTTTTT; CDR3: CASSVGVPANTGELFF
V: TRBV14; D: TRBD1; size: -; J: TRBJ1-2; DNA: TGTGCCAGCAGCCAAGGACAGGGCATTAACTATGGCTACACCTTC; CDR3: CASSQGQGINYGYTF
V: TRBV11-3; D: -; size: -; J: TRBJ2-7; DNA: TGTGCCAGCAGCCCTAACGAGAGAACCTACGAGCAGTACTTC; CDR3: CASSPNERTYEQYF
V: TRBV6-5; D: -; size: -; J: TRBJ1-1; DNA: TGTGCCAGCAGCCGGGGTGAACAAGCTTTCTTT; CDR3: CASSRGEQAFF
V: TRBV14; D: -; size: -; J: TRBJ2-3; DNA: TGTGCCAGCAGCCAAGATTGGGGCGGCCCCACAGATACGCAGTATTTT; CDR3: CASSQDWGGPTDTQYF
V: TRBV6-5; D: TRBD1; size: -; J: TRBJ2-5; DNA: TGTGCCGTGACAGGGGGCAATGGTGAGACCCAGTACTTC; CDR3: CAVTGGNGETQYF
V: TRBV2; D: -; size: -; J: TRBJ2-1; DNA: TGTGCCAGCCAATCAACATACGCGGGGACCGAGCAGTTCTTC; CDR3: CASQSTYAGTEQFF
V: TRBV19; D: -; size: -; J: TRBJ1-1; DNA: TGTGCCAGTAGTATGGCAGGTGAGAGAGCTTTCTTT; CDR3: CASSMAGERAFF
V: TRBV30; D: -; size: -; J: TRBJ2-5; DNA: TGTGCTGGAGTCAGGGTGGCGGAGACCCAGTACTTC; CDR3: CAGVRVAETQYF
V: TRBV19; D: TRBD1; size: -; J: TRBJ2-6; DNA: TGTGCCAGTACCCCCCGGACAGGCGGCTCTGGGGCCAACGTCCTGACTTTC; CDR3: CASTPRTGGSGANVLTF
V: TRBV29-1; D: -; size: -; J: TRBJ1-2; DNA: TGCAGCGTTGATAGGTCGGGTGGCTACACCTTC; CDR3: CSVDRSGGYTF
V: TRBV19; D: -; size: -; J: TRBJ2-7; DNA: TGTGCCAGTAGTACCGACATCAACTCCTACGAGCAGTACTTC; CDR3: CASSTDINSYEQYF
V: TRBV5-1; D: -; size: -; J: TRBJ1-1; DNA: TGCGCCAGCAGCTTGGCCGGGAGCACTGAAGCTTTCTTT; CDR3: CASSLAGSTEAFF
V: TRBV20-1; D: -; size: few; J: TRBJ1-1; DNA: TGCAGTGCCCCGGGGAACACTGAAGCTTTCTTT; CDR3: CSAPGNTEAFF
V: TRBV5-1; D: TRBD2; size: once; J: TRBJ2-3; DNA: TGCGCCAGCAAGGATAGCGGGCAGGGCACAGATACGCAGTATTTT; CDR3: CASKDSGQGTDTQYF
V: TRBV2; D: -; size: -; J: TRBJ2-7; DNA: TGTGCCAGCAGGCGGTTCGAGGAGCAGTACTTC; CDR3: CASRRFEEQYF
V: TRBV7-3; D: TRBD1; size: -; J: TRBJ2-6; DNA: TGTGCCAGCAGCTTAACACAGGGGGTTTTTGGGGCCAACGTCCTGACTTTC; CDR3: CASSLTQGVFGANVLTF
V: TRBV28; D: -; size: -; J: TRBJ1-3; DNA: TGTGCCAGCAGTTTAGCCAGGGACAACTCTGGAAACACCATATATTTT; CDR3: CASSLARDNSGNTIYF
V: TRBV7-2; D: TRBD1; size: -; J: TRBJ2-1; DNA: TGTGCCAGCAGCCTACGACAGGGGGCTCGGGGTGAGCAGTTCTTC; CDR3: CASSLRQGARGEQFF
V: TRBV19; D: -; size: once; J: TRBJ2-7; DNA: TGTGCCAGTAGCCGCAGCGATACCTACGAGCAGTACTTC; CDR3: CASSRSDTYEQYF
V: TRBV4-1; D: TRBD1; size: -; J: TRBJ1-6; DNA: TGCGCCAGCAGCCAGGGTAGGGACAGCTGGAATTCACCCCTCCACTTT; CDR3: CASSQGRDSWNSPLHF
V: TRBV4-2; D: -; size: -; J: TRBJ2-1; DNA: TGTGCCAGCAGCCAGGAGGCTCACGGGAGCTCCTACAATGAGCAGTTCTTC; CDR3: CASSQEAHGSSYNEQFF
V: TRBV5-5; D: -; size: -; J: TRBJ2-2; DNA: TGTGCCAGCAGCTTCCAGGGCCGGGAGCTGTTTTTT; CDR3: CASSFQGRELFF
V: TRBV7-9; D: TRBD2; size: -; J: TRBJ2-3; DNA: TGTGCCAGCAGCTTATATCCCCGGGAGGGAGATACGCAGTATTTT; CDR3: CASSLYPREGDTQYF
V: TRBV11-2; D: TRBD1; size: -; J: TRBJ2-1; DNA: TGTGCCAGCAGCACGACAGGGGGCGATGAGCAGTTCTTC; CDR3: CASSTTGGDEQFF
V: TRBV29-1; D: TRBD2; size: -; J: TRBJ2-1; DNA: TGCAGCGTTGAAGAACTAGCGGGAGCTTTTTACAATGAGCAGTTCTTC; CDR3: CSVEELAGAFYNEQFF
V: TRBV7-9; D: -; size: -; J: TRBJ2-1; DNA: TGTGCCAGCAGCCCTAGATTAACGAGCTCCTACAATGAGCAGTTCTTC; CDR3: CASSPRLTSSYNEQFF
V: TRBV2; D: TRBD1; size: -; J: TRBJ1-1; DNA: TGTGCCAGCAGTGAGGGGACAGGGGGCAAATCTGAAGCTTTCTTT; CDR3: CASSEGTGGKSEAFF
V: TRBV28; D: TRBD2; size: -; J: TRBJ2-7; DNA: TGTGCCAGCAGTTCAGGGACTAGCGGGAGTTTTAACGAGCAGTACTTC; CDR3: CASSSGTSGSFNEQYF
V: TRBV25-1; D: TRBD2; size: once; J: TRBJ2-1; DNA: TGTGCCAGCGGGACTATCTACAATGAGCAGTTCTTC; CDR3: CASGTIYNEQFF
V: TRBV28; D: TRBD1; size: -; J: TRBJ1-2; DNA: TGTGCCAGCAGGCAGACAGGGGTTTATGGCTACACCTTC; CDR3: CASRQTGVYGYTF
V: TRBV10-3; D: -; size: -; J: TRBJ2-1; DNA: TGTGCCATCAGTGAGTCGGGCGGGAATGAGCAGTTCTTC; CDR3: CAISESGGNEQFF
V: TRBV5-4; D: TRBD2; size: -; J: TRBJ2-2; DNA: TGTGCCAGCAGCTTGGCCCCGGGACTAGCGGGAGGAGGGGAGCTGTTTTTT; CDR3: CASSLAPGLAGGGELFF
V: TRBV30; D: -; size: -; J: TRBJ1-5; DNA: TGTGCCTGGAGTGTACGTAGCGGTCAGCCCCAGCATTTT; CDR3: CAWSVRSGQPQHF
V: TRBV28; D: TRBD2; size: -; J: TRBJ2-3; DNA: TGTGCCAGCAGGGACCGGGGAGGGCTAGGAGATACGCAGTATTTT; CDR3: CASRDRGGLGDTQYF
V: TRBV27; D: -; size: -; J: TRBJ1-1; DNA: TGTGCCAGCAAGACGGGGTTCGGCACTGAAGCTTTCTTT; CDR3: CASKTGFGTEAFF